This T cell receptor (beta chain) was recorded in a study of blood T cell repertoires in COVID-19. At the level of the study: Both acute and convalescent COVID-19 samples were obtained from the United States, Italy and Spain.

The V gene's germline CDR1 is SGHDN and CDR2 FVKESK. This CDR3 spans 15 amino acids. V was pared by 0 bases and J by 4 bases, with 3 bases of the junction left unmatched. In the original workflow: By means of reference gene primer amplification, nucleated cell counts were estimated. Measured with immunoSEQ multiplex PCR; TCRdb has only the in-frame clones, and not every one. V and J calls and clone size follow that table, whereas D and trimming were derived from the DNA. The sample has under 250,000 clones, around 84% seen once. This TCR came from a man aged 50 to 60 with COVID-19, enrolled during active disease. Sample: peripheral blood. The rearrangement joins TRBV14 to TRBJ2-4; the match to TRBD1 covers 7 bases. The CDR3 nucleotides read TGTGCCAGCAGCCAAGATCCAGGGGGTAAAAACATTCAGTACTTC. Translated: CASSQDPGGKNIQYF.